This T cell receptor (beta chain) is drawn from a study of shared clonotypes between healthy human individuals. Assay used: immunoSEQ multiplex PCR; TCRdb lists only in-frame clones, some missing. This sample has about 2,500,000 clones, with around 90% found just once. The CDR3 sequence is 16 residues long. V was cut by 4 bases and J by 1 base, with 16 bases left in between. The germline V gene encodes CDR1 MNHEY and CDR2 SVGAGI. What was sequenced was naive CD4+ T cells sorted from blood. Regarding subset: CD45RA+ positively selected. J is TRBJ1-1 and V is TRBV6-5, with D tentatively TRBD1 (6 bases). The receptor was isolated from a man aged 18 to 30 in good health. This chain's CDR3 is CASSSSGTPTNTEAFF. The CDR3 DNA reads TGTGCCAGCAGTTCCTCTGGGACACCAACGAACACTGAAGCTTTCTTT.